This T cell receptor (beta chain) emerged from a study of blood T cell repertoires in COVID-19. Turning to the study itself: Sites across the United States, Italy and Spain contributed samples from acute and convalescent COVID-19.

Those enrolled in Seattle joined during active infection and were followed longitudinally afterward. How the authors handled the data: The assay estimated nucleated cells by amplifying reference gene primers. Sequenced by immunoSEQ multiplex PCR; TCRdb stores in-frame clones only, minus some. V and J calls plus clone size are reproduced from that table; the DNA served to infer D and trimming. The table shows about 260,000 clones, with more than 85% occurring only once. The CDR3 extends over 12 amino acids. In germline, CDR1 is SQVTM, CDR2 ANQGSEA. V dropped 6 bases and J dropped 2 bases, with 10 bases sitting between them.

The chain couples TRBV29-1 to TRBJ1-2; D is possibly TRBD1 (6 bases). The material sequenced was peripheral blood. This sequence originates from a person aged 18-35 years with COVID-19, enrolled during active disease. CDR3 protein: CSVRTENYGYTF. For the CDR3, the DNA is TGCAGCGTCAGGACAGAGAACTATGGCTACACCTTC. The full variable domain, with the rest looked up from reference TRBV29-1 and TRBJ1-2, is SAVISQKPSRDICQRGTSLTIQCQVDSQVTMMFWYRQQPGQSLTLIATANQGSEATYESGFVIDKFPISRPNLTFSTLTVSNMSPEDSSIYLCSVRTENYGYTFGSGTRLTVV.